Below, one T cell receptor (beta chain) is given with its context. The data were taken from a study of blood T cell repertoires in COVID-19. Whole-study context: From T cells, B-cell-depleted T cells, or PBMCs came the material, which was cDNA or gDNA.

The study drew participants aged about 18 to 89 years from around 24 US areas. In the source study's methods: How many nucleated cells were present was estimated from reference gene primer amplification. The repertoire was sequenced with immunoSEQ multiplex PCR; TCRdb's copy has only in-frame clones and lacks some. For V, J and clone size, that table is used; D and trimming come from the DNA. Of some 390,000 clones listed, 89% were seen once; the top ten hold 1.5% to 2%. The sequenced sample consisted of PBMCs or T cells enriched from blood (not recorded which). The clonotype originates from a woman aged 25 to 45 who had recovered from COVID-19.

The CDR3 here is CASSVDRRRNTEAFF. CDR3 bases: TGTGCCAGCAGTGTGGACAGGAGGAGGAACACTGAAGCTTTCTTT. The rearrangement uses TRBV28 and TRBJ1-1; 7 bases fit TRBD1. The J segment lost 1 base and the V segment lost 5 bases, leaving 7 bases of the junction unmatched. CDR3 size: 15 residues. Germline V gene sequence: CDR1 MDHEN, CDR2 SYDVKM.